This TCR beta chain was retrieved from a study of T cell responses to AZD1222 COVID-19 vaccine (TCRdb year 2021). Describing the broader study: AZD1222 recipients with second doses at about 4 weeks or about 12 weeks were pooled, because spike-specific TCR depth and breadth did not differ between schedules. TCR sequencing covered roughly 230 trial participants: about 210 given two doses of AZD1222 and around 26 given two doses of MenACWY control vaccine. Enrollment into the trials was organized by age into subgroups of 18-55, 56-69 and 70-plus years, and those subgroups contained roughly 150, 30 and 60 TCR-sequenced participants, respectively.

As to this clone: No antigen is known for it. No clone much larger than this one lies a single base away; base qualities are absent.

CDR3 length: 16 amino acids, cysteine to phenylalanine. Only the CDR3 part of the read is kept: 48 bases, read in frame from the first base. The V and J ends are trimmed by 5 bases and 1 base, leaving 18 bases between them. CDR1 SEHNR and CDR2 FQNEAQ were looked up in the germline V gene (reference sequence). The CDR3 regions of human TCRbeta chains were analyzed by immunosequencing. In the paper's pipeline: TCRs in the repertoires were compared against a reference library of SARS-CoV-2-specific TCRs that had been generated with the MIRA antigen-specificity platform. Breadth was defined as the fraction of unique TCRs that were SARS-CoV-2-associated. Depth was defined as the fraction of total T cells that were SARS-CoV-2-associated. Using the MIRA data, each spike-specific TCR was mapped to the spike region that the TCR reacts to and placed in a CD4 or CD8 class. Log10-transformed breadth and depth values were compared by one-way ANOVA with Sidak's multiple comparisons tests. Here the immuneACCESS table is served through TCRdb, limited to in-frame sequences with V and J called. Missing clones are a known gap in these copies; in checked studies unresolved V genes cover under half, and the rest lacks a known reason. D and trimming were read from the DNA, whereas the V and J calls and clone size are those reported in that table. The table for this sample lists approximately 180,000 clones; 85% to 95% of them were counted only once. Together, the top ten hold about 10% of the sample.

Sample time point, as interpreted from the label and publication: baseline before first vaccination. The vaccinee samples were drawn from two UK trials, COV001 and COV002, one of which was a single-blind randomized controlled phase 2/3 trial testing AZD1222 (ChAdOx1 nCoV-19) in healthy adults. Trial participant PBMC samples were collected at day 0 and day 28 after the second dose for TCRbeta chain sequencing. The paper's findings and limits, for the study overall: Because no day 14 peak-response samples were available, repertoires were characterized only after the peak T cell response. Conclusions about previously exposed vaccinees were limited because only a handful of AZD1222 recipients were SARS-CoV-2 seropositive at baseline. The whole spike protein was spanned by vaccine-associated CD4 TCRs, and dominant responses were seen in regions 160-218 and 743-854. Participants were mostly white British, with more females than males. The authors suggested clonal diversity may have been underestimated. Reportedly, close to half of the unique spike-specific TCRs recognized epitopes lying outside the regions that are mutated in the B.1.351 and B.1.1.7 variants. After two AZD1222 doses, both the breadth and the depth of spike-specific TCRs were significantly higher than at day 0 and than in MenACWY recipients. The 56-69-year group was small, and its depth increase did not reach significance, likely because of low power.

The material was peripheral blood, obtained on day 0 of AZD1222 vaccination. The TCR originated in an adult in good health. The sequence links TRBV7-9 to TRBJ2-7; the D gene assignment is perhaps TRBD1 or TRBD2, with each matching 5 bases. Here is the DNA: TGTGCCAGCAGCCCCCCCCGGTCAGGGAGTTCCTACGAGCAGTACTTC. Its product reads: CASSPPRSGSSYEQYF.